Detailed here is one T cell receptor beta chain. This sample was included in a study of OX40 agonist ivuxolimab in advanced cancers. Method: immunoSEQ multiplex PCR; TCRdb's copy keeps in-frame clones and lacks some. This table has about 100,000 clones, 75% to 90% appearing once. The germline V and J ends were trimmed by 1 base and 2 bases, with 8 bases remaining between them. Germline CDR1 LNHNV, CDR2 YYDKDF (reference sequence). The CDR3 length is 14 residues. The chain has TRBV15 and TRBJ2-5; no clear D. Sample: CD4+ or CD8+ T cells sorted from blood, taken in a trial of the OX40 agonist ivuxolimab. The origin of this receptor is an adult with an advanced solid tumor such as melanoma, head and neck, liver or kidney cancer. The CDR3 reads CATSRAGSQETQYF. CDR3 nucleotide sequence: TGTGCCACCAGCAGAGCGGGCAGTCAAGAGACCCAGTACTTC.